The following is a T cell receptor (beta chain) sequence with its context. Its antigen is unidentified. Profiled with immunoSEQ multiplex PCR; TCRdb holds only in-frame clones, not every one. This table has around 99,000 clones, just over 90% appearing once. CDR3 length equals 15 residues. Germline values: CDR1 SGHDT, CDR2 YYEEEE. After removal of 4 bases from V and 5 bases from J, the junction contained 8 bases not matched to a gene. This entry is derived from a study of siplizumab effects on memory and regulatory T cells. Study observations and caveats: An assignable naive or memory phenotype was lacking in roughly 80-95% of proliferating CD4+ or CD8+ clones. Major contributors to the alloresponse seemed to be naive T cells, which also appeared more diverse than memory cells.

This receptor was identified in a human donor in good health. The chain uses TRBV5-6 and TRBJ1-1, with 10 positions matching TRBD1. The sequenced sample consisted of Tregs sorted from blood. The CDR3 bases are TGTGCCAGCAGCCAGCCGGGACAGGGGAGAACTGAAGCTTTCTTT. Translated: CASSQPGQGRTEAFF.